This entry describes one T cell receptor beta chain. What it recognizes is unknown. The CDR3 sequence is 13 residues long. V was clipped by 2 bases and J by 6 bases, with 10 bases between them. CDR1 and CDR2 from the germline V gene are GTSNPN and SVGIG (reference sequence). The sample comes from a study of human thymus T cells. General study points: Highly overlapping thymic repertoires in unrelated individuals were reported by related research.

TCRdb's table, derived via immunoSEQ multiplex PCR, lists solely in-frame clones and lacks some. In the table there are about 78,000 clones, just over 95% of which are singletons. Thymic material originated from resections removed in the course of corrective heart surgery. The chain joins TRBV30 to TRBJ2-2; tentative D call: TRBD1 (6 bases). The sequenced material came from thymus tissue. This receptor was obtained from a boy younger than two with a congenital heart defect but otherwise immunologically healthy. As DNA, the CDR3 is TGTGCCTGGAGTCCAGGGGTAGCCGGGGAGCTGTTTTTT. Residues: CAWSPGVAGELFF.